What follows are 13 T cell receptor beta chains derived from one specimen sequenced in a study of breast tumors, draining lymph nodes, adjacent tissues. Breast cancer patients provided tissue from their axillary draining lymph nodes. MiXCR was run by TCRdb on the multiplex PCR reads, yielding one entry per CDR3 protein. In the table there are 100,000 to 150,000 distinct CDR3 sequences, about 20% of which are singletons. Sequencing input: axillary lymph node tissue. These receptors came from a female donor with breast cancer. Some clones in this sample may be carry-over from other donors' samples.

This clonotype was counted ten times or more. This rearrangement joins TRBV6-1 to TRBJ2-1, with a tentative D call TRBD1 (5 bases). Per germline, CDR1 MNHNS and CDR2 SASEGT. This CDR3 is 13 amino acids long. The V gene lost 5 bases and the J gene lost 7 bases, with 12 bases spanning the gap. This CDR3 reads CASSYAGRNEQFF. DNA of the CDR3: TGTGCCAGCAGTTACGCAGGGCGGAATGAGCAGTTCTTC.

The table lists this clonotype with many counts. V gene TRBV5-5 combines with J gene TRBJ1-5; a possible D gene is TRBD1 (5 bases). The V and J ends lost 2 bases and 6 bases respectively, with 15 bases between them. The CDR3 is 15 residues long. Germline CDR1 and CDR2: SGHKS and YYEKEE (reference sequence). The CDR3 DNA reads TGTGCCAGCAGCTTCGGGGGTGGGGTGGTTCAGCCCCAGCATTTT. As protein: CASSFGGGVVQPQHF.

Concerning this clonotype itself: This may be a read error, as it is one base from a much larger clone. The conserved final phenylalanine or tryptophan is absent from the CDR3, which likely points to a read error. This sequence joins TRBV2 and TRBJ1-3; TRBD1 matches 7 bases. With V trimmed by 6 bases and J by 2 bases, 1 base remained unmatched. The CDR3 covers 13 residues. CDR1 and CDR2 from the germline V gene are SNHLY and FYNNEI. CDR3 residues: CASRTGPGNTIYL. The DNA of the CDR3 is TGTGCCAGCAGGACAGGGCCTGGAAACACCATATATCTT.

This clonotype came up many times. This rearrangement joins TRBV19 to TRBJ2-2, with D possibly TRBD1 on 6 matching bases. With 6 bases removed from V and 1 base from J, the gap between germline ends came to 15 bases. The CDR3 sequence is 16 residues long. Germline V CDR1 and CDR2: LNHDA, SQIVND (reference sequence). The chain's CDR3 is CASSLNREKNTGELFF. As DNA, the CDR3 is TGTGCCAGTAGCTTGAACAGGGAAAAGAACACCGGGGAGCTGTTTTTT.

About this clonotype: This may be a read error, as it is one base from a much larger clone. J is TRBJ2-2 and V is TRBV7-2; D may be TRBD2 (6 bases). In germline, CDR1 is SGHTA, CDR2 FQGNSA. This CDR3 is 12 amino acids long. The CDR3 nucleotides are TGTGCCAGCAGCTGGAACACCGGGGGGCTGTTTTTT. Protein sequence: CASSWNTGGLFF.

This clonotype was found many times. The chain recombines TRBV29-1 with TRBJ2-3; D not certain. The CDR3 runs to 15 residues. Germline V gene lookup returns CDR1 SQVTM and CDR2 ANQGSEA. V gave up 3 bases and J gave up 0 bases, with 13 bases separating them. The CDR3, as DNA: TGCAGCGTTGAGGTCAGGTTCACTAGCACAGATACGCAGTATTTT. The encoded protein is CSVEVRFTSTDTQYF.

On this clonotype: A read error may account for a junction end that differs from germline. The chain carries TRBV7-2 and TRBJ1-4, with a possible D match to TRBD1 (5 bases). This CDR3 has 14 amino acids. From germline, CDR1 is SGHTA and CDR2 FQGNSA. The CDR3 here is CASSLGPSNEELFF. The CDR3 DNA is TGTGCCAGCAGCTTGGGACCTAGTAATGAAGAACTGTTTTTT.

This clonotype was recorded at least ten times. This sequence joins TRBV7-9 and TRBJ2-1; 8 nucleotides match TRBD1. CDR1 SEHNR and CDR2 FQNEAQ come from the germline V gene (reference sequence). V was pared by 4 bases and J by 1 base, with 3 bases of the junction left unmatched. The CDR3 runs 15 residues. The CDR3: CASSSRQGSYNEQFF. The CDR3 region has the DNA TGTGCCAGCAGCTCCCGACAGGGGTCCTACAATGAGCAGTTCTTC.

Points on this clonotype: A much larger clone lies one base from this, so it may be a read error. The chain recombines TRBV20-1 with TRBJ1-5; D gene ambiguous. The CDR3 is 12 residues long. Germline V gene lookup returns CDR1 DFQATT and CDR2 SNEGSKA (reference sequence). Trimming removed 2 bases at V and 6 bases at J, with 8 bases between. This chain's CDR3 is CSARLISQPQHF. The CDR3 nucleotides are TGCAGTGCTAGACTGATCAGTCAGCCCCAGCATTTT.

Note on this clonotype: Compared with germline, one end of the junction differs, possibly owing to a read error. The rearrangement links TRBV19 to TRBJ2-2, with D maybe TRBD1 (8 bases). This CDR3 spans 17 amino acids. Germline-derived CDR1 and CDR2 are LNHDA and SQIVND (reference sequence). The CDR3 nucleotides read TGTGCCAGTAGTATAGATCGGACAGGGAGGGACACCGGGGGGCTGTTTTTT. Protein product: CASSIDRTGRDTGGLFF.

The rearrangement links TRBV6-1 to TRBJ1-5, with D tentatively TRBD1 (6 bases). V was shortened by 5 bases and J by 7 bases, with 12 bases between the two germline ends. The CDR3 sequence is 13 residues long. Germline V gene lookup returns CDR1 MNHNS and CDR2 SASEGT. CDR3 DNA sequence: TGTGCCAGCAGTCAGGGGCTTACACAGCCCCAGCATTTT. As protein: CASSQGLTQPQHF.

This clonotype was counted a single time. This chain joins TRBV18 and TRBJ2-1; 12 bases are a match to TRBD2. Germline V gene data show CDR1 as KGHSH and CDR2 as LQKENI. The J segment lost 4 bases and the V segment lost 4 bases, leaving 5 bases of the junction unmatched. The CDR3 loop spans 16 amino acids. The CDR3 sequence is CASSLRTSGTYNEQFF. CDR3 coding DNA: TGTGCCAGCTCACTCAGGACTAGCGGGACTTACAATGAGCAGTTCTTC.

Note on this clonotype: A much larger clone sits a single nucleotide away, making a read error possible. Here the CDR3 DNA reads TGCGCCAGCAGCTACGATTTAGTCGGGAACAATCAGCCCCAGCATTTT. Translation gives CASSYDLVGNNQPQHF. The chain employs TRBV5-1 and TRBJ1-5; D not resolved. This CDR3 has 16 residues. CDR1 and CDR2 from the germline V gene are SGHRS and YFSETQ. Trimming stripped 3 bases from V and 3 bases from J, with 16 bases between.